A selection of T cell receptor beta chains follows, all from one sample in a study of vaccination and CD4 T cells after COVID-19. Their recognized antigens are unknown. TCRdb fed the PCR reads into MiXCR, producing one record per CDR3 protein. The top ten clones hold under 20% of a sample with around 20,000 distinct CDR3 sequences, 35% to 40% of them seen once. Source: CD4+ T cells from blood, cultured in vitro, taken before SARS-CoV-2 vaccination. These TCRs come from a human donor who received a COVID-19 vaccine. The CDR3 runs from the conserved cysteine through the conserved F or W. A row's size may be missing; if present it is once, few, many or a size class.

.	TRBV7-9	CASSFFGGGRYEETQYF
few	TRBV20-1	CSASSGGNQETQYF
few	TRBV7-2	CASSLVSGGRGAF
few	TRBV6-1	CASSEWTRDNEQFF
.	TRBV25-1	CASSAFKGRDTDTQYF
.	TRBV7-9	CASSLEGAINTEAFF
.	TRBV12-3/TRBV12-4	CASSFYRGATGELFF
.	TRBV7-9	CASTLSSSTDEQFF
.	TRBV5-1	CASSLPRTGEITDTQYF
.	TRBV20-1	CSVISGGATDTQYF
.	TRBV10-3	CAIRGQGPNEKLFF
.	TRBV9	CASSPEGGGYGRNGYTF
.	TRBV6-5	CASSYGQENSPLHF
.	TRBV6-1	CASRPQEAGNTIYF
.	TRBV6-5	CASSFWRGGLETQYF
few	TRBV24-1	CATSQGATGELFF